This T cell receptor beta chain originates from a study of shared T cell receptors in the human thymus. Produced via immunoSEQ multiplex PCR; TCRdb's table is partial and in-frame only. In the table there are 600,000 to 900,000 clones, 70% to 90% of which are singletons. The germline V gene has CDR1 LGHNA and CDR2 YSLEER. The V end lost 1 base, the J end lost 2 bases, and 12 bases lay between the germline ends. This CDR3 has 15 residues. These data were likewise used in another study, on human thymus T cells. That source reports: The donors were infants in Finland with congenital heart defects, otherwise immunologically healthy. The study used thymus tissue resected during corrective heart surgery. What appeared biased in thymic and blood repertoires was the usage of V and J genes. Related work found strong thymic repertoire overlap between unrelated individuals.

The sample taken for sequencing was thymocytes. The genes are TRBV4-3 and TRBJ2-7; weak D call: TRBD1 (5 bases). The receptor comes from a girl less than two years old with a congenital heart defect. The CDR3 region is CASSQAEGEPYEQYF. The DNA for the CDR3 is TGCGCCAGCAGCCAAGCCGAAGGGGAACCCTACGAGCAGTACTTC.